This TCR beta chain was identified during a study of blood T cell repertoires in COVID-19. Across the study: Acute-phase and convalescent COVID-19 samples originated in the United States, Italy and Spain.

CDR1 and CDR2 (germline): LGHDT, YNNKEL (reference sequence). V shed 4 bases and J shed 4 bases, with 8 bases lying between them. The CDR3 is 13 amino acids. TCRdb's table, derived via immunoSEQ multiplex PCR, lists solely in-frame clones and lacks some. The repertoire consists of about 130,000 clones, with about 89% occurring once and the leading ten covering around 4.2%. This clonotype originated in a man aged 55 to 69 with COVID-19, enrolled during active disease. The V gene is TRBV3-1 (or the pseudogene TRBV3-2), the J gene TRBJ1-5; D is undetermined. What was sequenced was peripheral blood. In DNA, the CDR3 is TGTGCCAGCAGCCCGAGTATTAATCAGCCCCAGCATTTT. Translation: CASSPSINQPQHF.